This section outlines one T cell receptor (beta chain) sequence together with its context. What it binds is unknown. This record belongs to a study of glioma-infiltrating T cells after dendritic cell vaccination. Study-wide background: Patients had newly diagnosed or recurrent glioblastoma and received dendritic cell vaccines.

Assay used: immunoSEQ multiplex PCR; TCRdb lists only in-frame clones, some missing. The sample consists of around 83,000 clones, about 85% of them appearing once. Overall study findings and caveats: Only a small number of patients had complete blood and tumor samples.

As to time point: after dendritic cell vaccination, including at tumor progression/relapse. PBMC were collected before vaccination, two weeks after the third vaccination, and at progression. The specimen was blood, collected after dendritic cell vaccination. This TCR derives from a human donor with glioblastoma.

The CDR3 loop reads CASSLYRVIEQYF. In nucleotides, the CDR3 is TGTGCCAGCAGTTTGTACAGGGTAATCGAGCAGTACTTC. The chain has TRBV28 and TRBJ2-7, with D possibly being TRBD1 (6 bases). Germline V gives CDR1 MDHEN, CDR2 SYDVKM. This CDR3 has 13 residues. V was pared by 3 bases and J by 6 bases, with 12 bases between.